This TCR beta chain was found in a study of T-cell memory formation after mild COVID-19. Turning to the study itself: Clusters were largely donor specific.

The CDR3 loop spans 11 amino acids. Germline assignment: CDR1 DFQATT and CDR2 SNEGSKA (reference sequence). Deletions cut 3 bases from V and 8 bases from J, with 7 bases between. This clonotype was observed a few times. The antigen remains undetermined. Overall study results and limits: There was a balanced CD4/CD8 profile in clones contracting day 15 to 85, and later expanders leaned CD4+.

Each CDR3 protein gets one entry after TCRdb re-called the 5' RACE reads with MiXCR. In the table there are approximately 390,000 distinct CDR3 sequences, roughly 15% of which are singletons. The chain recombines TRBV20-1 with TRBJ1-4; D remains unclear. Sample: PBMCs or a T cell subset sorted from them (not recorded which). The origin of this receptor is a man between 18 and 35 years old who had mild COVID-19 (a few samples of this study predate the infection). Cell type and time point are not known. The CDR3 DNA reads as TGCAGTGCTAGGGGAGGAGAAAAACTGTTTTTT. Translating gives CSARGGEKLFF.